The T cell receptor beta chain described here comes from a study of cytomegalovirus exposure and HLA in healthy donors. Whole-study results and caveats: Later analysis showed TCR association rates varying by HLA locus, highest for DRB1 and lowest for HLA-C. Later analysis found that TCR beta chains associated with HLA were more clonally expanded than other, equally common chains. For TCR beta chains, V- and J-gene trimming was later linked to a missense DCLRE1C variant.

Vbeta (60) and Jbeta (13) primers were used in the PCR. Data came from immunoSEQ multiplex PCR; TCRdb stores just in-frame clones and leaves some out. The sample table includes about 200,000 clones. About this clone itself: Its antigen is as yet unknown.

Although they were nominally healthy when sampled, donors likely had unrecorded immune exposures. Material for sequencing was PBMCs. The TCR originated in a woman aged 25 to 39 in good health and CMV-seropositive.

The CDR3 here is CAISGQTYNEQFF. DNA of the CDR3: TGTGCCATCAGCGGACAGACCTACAATGAGCAGTTCTTC. The rearrangement links TRBV10-3 to TRBJ2-1; possibly TRBD1 for D (6 bases). Trimming stripped 6 bases from V and 2 bases from J, with 8 bases between. The germline gives CDR1 ENHRY, CDR2 SYGVKD. CDR3 length equals 13 residues.